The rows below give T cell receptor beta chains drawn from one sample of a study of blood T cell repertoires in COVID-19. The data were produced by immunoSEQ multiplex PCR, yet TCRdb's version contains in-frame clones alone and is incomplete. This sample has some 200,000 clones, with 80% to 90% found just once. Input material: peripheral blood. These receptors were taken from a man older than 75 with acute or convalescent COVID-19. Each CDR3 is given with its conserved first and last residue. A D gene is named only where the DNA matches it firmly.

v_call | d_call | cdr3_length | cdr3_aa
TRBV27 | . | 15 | CASSAWGRKTDTQYF
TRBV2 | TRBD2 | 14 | CATTGEGGRDEQYF
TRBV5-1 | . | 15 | CASSRDSTIYNEQFF
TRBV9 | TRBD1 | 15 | CASSATGTGAGEQYF
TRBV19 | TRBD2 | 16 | CASSRSGRASTQTQYF
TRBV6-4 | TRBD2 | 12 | CASSDLAGDGFF
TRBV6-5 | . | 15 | CASSYAGSGANVLTF
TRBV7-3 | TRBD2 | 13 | CASSQGTSAEQFF
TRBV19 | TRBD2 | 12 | CASSLLAGEQFF
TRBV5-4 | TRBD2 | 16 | CASSLTSGSRWETQYF
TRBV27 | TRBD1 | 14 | CASRRGRGYTEAFF
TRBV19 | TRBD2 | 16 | CASSRASGSGTGELFF
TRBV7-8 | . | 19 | CASSLGRLVRSDTYNEQFF
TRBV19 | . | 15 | CASSIVQGRRNEAFF
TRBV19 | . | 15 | CASSIGGISTDTQYF